This note documents a single TCR beta chain sequence. Its antigen is still unknown. Produced via immunoSEQ multiplex PCR; TCRdb's table is partial and in-frame only. The table records about 2.3 million clones, just over 90% of them present only once. This CDR3 has 11 residues. With 4 bases removed from V and 2 bases from J, the gap between germline ends came to 4 bases. The germline V gene has CDR1 DFQATT and CDR2 SNEGSKA (reference sequence). The data stem from a study of shared clonotypes between healthy human individuals. Across the study: Those who served as donors were two women and a few men between the ages of 18 and 49.

The study's findings and limits: Clonotype sharing among donors, it was expected, would be affected by sequencing depth.

Input material: naive CD4+ T cells from PBMCs. The subset denotes: CD45RA+ positively selected. The chain has TRBV20-1 and TRBJ2-3, with no clear D. This TCR was recovered from a man aged 18 to 29 in good health. Some clones in this sample may be carry-over from other donors' samples. CDR3 amino acids: CSAINTDTQYF. For the CDR3, the DNA is TGCAGTGCTATCAACACAGATACGCAGTATTTT.